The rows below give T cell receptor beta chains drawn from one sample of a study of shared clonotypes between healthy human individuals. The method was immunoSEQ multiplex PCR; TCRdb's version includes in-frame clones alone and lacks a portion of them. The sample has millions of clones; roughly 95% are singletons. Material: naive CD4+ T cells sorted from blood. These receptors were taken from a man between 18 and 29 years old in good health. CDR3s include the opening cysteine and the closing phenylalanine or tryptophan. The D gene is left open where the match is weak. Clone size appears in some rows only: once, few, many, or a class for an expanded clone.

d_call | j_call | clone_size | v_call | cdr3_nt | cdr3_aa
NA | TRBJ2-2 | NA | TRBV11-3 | TGTGCCAGCAGCCGCCAGGGCCTCTCCTCTTCAGAGCTGTTTTTT | CASSRQGLSSSELFF
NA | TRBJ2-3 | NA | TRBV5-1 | TGCGCCAGCAGGGACGCCTCAAGCACAGATACGCAGTATTTT | CASRDASSTDTQYF
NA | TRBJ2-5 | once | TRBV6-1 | TGTGCCAGCAGTGAGTCGCCGGGGGAGACCCAGTACTTC | CASSESPGETQYF
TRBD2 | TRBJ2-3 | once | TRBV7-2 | TGTGCCAGCAGCTTAGACGTCCTAGCGGGAGTAGCGGATACGCAGTATTTT | CASSLDVLAGVADTQYF
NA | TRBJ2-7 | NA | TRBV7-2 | TGTGCCAGCGGGCGAGCCTACGAGCAGTACTTC | CASGRAYEQYF
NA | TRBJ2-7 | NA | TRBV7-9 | TGTGCCAGCAGCTCCACCCCGACTACCTACTCCTACGAGCAGTACTTC | CASSSTPTTYSYEQYF
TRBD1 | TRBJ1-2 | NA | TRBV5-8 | TGTGCCAGCAGCCCCCACCCGGGACAGGGAAAGGCCTATGGCTACACCTTC | CASSPHPGQGKAYGYTF
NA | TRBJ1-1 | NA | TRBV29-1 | TGCAGCGTGGAACTCTGGGGGCCGAACACTGAAGCTTTCTTT | CSVELWGPNTEAFF
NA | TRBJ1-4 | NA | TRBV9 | TGTGCCAGCAGCGTGTTGGGGATGGGCGGTGAAAAACTGTTTTTT | CASSVLGMGGEKLFF
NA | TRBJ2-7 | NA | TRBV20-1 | TGCAGTACACCGTTCGGGACAGAGCAGTACTTC | CSTPFGTEQYF
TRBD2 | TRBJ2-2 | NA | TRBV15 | TGTGCCACCAGGCGGGGGGTGAACACCGGGGAGCTGTTTTTT | CATRRGVNTGELFF
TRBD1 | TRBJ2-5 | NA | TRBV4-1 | TGCGCCAGCAGCCTTGGACAGGGGAAAGGGGGGCAAGAGACCCAGTACTTC | CASSLGQGKGGQETQYF
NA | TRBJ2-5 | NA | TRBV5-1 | TGCGCCAGTCGACCGGACAGTACTCAAGAGACCCAGTACTTC | CASRPDSTQETQYF
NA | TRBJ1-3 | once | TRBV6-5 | TGTGCCACCACAGGGAGTAAGGACAGAAACACCATATATTTT | CATTGSKDRNTIYF
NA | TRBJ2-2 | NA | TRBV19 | TGTGCCAGTAGTTGGGCGAACACCGGGGAGCTGTTTTTT | CASSWANTGELFF
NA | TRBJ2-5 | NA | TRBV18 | TGTGCCAGCTCACCAGGATATAAAGAGACCCAGTACTTC | CASSPGYKETQYF